A single sample is the source of the 24 T cell receptor beta chains below, sequenced in a study of T cell responses to AZD1222 COVID-19 vaccine. Assay used: immunoSEQ multiplex PCR; TCRdb lists only in-frame clones, some missing. The table lists some 97,000 clones, about 87% of them singletons. The specimen comprised peripheral blood, sampled on day 0 of AZD1222 vaccination. The receptors were sampled from an adult in good health.

This sequence joins TRBV6-1 and TRBJ1-5; a possible D gene is TRBD1 (6 bases). Trimming cost V 2 bases and J 5 bases, with 7 bases left between them. Germline-derived CDR1 and CDR2 are MNHNS and SASEGT. The CDR3 totals 13 residues. For the CDR3, the DNA is TGTGCCAGCAGTGAAAACAGGGATCAGCCCCAGCATTTT. Translation gives CASSENRDQPQHF.

The J gene is TRBJ2-7, the V gene TRBV4-2; 7 nucleotides line up with TRBD1. With 0 bases clipped from V and 0 bases from J, the junction kept 5 bases outside the gene matches. CDR1 is LGHNA, CDR2 YNFKEQ, per germline. CDR3 length: 16 amino acids. The CDR3 region has the DNA TGTGCCAGCAGCCAAGATAGGGGGACAGCCTCCTACGAGCAGTACTTC. Translating gives CASSQDRGTASYEQYF.

This clone was recorded a few times. V gene TRBV18 combines with J gene TRBJ1-2; 12 bases line up with TRBD1. CDR1 and CDR2 (germline): KGHSH, LQKENI. CDR3 length equals 14 residues. J gave up 8 bases and V 4 bases, and 5 bases lay outside the gene matches. The CDR3 is CASSLGQGATGYTF. The CDR3 region has the DNA TGTGCCAGCTCACTGGGACAGGGGGCGACGGGCTACACCTTC.

The DNA for the CDR3 is TGTGCCAGCACCCCTGGCTACGAGCAGTACTTC. It translates to CASTPGYEQYF. The chain is built from TRBV7-9 and TRBJ2-7; D ambiguous. Germline V lookup: CDR1 SEHNR, CDR2 FQNEAQ (reference sequence). V gave up 7 bases and J gave up 3 bases, with 7 bases separating them. This CDR3 has 11 residues.

The rearrangement links TRBV6-1 to TRBJ1-1; D may be TRBD1 (6 bases). V was cut by 4 bases and J by 13 bases, with 34 bases left in between. The CDR3 extends over 18 amino acids. Germline CDR1 is MNHNS and CDR2 is SASEGT. In nucleotides, the CDR3 is TGTGCCAGCAGTGGGGGTATGACAGGACCAGCCAAACCGAATAAAGGTTTCTTT. Protein: CASSGGMTGPAKPNKGFF.

The chain employs TRBV6-5 and TRBJ1-1, with a weak D call TRBD1 (5 bases). The CDR3 runs to 14 residues. V dropped 8 bases and J dropped 0 bases, with 13 bases sitting between them. The germline V gene has CDR1 MNHEY and CDR2 SVGAGI. The CDR3 sequence: CASGAGHMNTEAFF. The CDR3, as DNA: TGTGCCAGCGGGGCAGGACACATGAACACTGAAGCTTTCTTT.

The V call is TRBV24-1, the J call TRBJ2-5; D perhaps matches TRBD1 (5 bases). The germline V gene has CDR1 KGHDR and CDR2 SFDVKD. The CDR3 covers 16 residues. Trimming stripped 4 bases from V and 0 bases from J, with 14 bases between. CDR3 in amino acids: CATSDVDRTYQETQYF. Written as DNA, the CDR3 is TGTGCCACCAGTGACGTTGACAGAACCTACCAAGAGACCCAGTACTTC.

In this sample, this clone turned up once. V is TRBV15 and J is TRBJ1-2, with D possibly matching TRBD1 (6 bases). The CDR3 length is 16 residues. In germline, CDR1 is LNHNV, CDR2 YYDKDF (reference sequence). The V end was cut by 0 bases, the J end by 3 bases, with 14 bases between. In DNA, the CDR3 is TGTGCCACCAGCAGAGACAGGGGCTTAATCGACTATGGCTACACCTTC. It translates to CATSRDRGLIDYGYTF.

The chain joins TRBV7-2 to TRBJ2-7, with D hard to call. Between the trimmed V and J ends, which lost 4 bases and 0 bases, there was a span of 7 bases. The length of the CDR3 is 13 residues. The germline V gene has CDR1 SGHTA and CDR2 FQGNSA. Here the CDR3 DNA reads TGTGCCAGCAGCTACCGGGCCTCCTACGAGCAGTACTTC. Protein product: CASSYRASYEQYF.

This chain joins TRBV3-1 (or the pseudogene TRBV3-2) and TRBJ1-6, with D maybe TRBD1 (6 bases). CDR3 size: 17 residues. Germline loops: CDR1 LGHDT, CDR2 YNNKEL (reference sequence). The ends were cut back, 4 bases at V and 6 bases at J, with 19 bases in the middle. In DNA, the CDR3 is TGTGCCAGCAGCCCCCAGAGGGGGGCGCGCAGTAATTCACCCCTCCACTTT. This translates into CASSPQRGARSNSPLHF.

The genes are TRBV19 and TRBJ2-3, with D tentatively TRBD2 (6 bases). This CDR3 has 15 amino acids. V lost 1 base and J 6 bases, leaving 14 bases between the germline ends. Germline CDR1 LNHDA, CDR2 SQIVND (reference sequence). CDR3: CASSIGRGNLDTQYF. CDR3 sequence (DNA): TGTGCCAGTAGTATAGGCCGGGGGAATTTGGATACGCAGTATTTT.

V gene TRBV4-3 combines with J gene TRBJ2-7; D might be TRBD2 (5 bases). Looked up from germline, CDR1 is LGHNA and CDR2 is YSLEER. Trimming removed 0 bases from V and 0 bases from J, with 12 bases in between. This CDR3 contains 16 residues. Here the CDR3 DNA reads TGCGCCAGCAGCCAAGATGGAAGCGGTGACTCCTACGAGCAGTACTTC. This gives the protein CASSQDGSGDSYEQYF.

The chain recombines TRBV5-1 with TRBJ1-1; 8 bases fit TRBD1. The germline CDR1 and CDR2 sequences are SGHRS and YFSETQ. The junction had 7 bases not matched to a gene; V was cut back by 2 bases and J by 7 bases. There are 14 residues in the CDR3. CDR3 in amino acids: CASSLQLDRDEAFF. The CDR3 DNA follows: TGCGCCAGCAGCTTACAGTTGGACAGGGATGAAGCTTTCTTT.

The chain has TRBV6-1 and TRBJ2-5, with 12 bases identical to TRBD2. The CDR3 extends over 17 amino acids. Germline assignment: CDR1 MNHNS and CDR2 SASEGT. V shed 2 bases and J 0 bases; nucleotides not matched to a gene: 4. CDR3 bases: TGTGCCAGCAGTGAAAGAAGACTAGCGGGGGACCAAGAGACCCAGTACTTC. Protein product: CASSERRLAGDQETQYF.

The V and J genes are TRBV19 and TRBJ1-2, with D perhaps TRBD1 (6 bases). The CDR3 spans 13 residues. V gave up 0 bases and J gave up 6 bases, with 8 bases separating them. Germline lookup yields CDR1 LNHDA and CDR2 SQIVND (reference sequence). CDR3 sequence reads: CASSIDRGDGYTF. The CDR3, as DNA: TGTGCCAGTAGTATAGACAGGGGAGATGGCTACACCTTC.

The chain has TRBV7-8 and TRBJ1-1, with D uncertain. Germline V gene lookup returns CDR1 SGHVS and CDR2 FQNEAQ. The CDR3 totals 14 residues. V shed 5 bases and J shed 2 bases, with 12 bases lying between them. CDR3: CASSARTYNTEAFF. In nucleotides, the CDR3 is TGTGCCAGCAGCGCGAGAACATATAACACTGAAGCTTTCTTT.

The J gene is TRBJ2-7, the V gene TRBV7-9, with 8 bases lining up with TRBD1. Germline V lookup: CDR1 SEHNR, CDR2 FQNEAQ (reference sequence). This CDR3 has 15 residues. With V trimmed by 4 bases and J by 3 bases, 8 bases remained unmatched. In nucleotides, the CDR3 is TGTGCCAGCAGCTCCATCGGGACAGGTTTCTACGAGCAGTACTTC. It translates to CASSSIGTGFYEQYF.

The CDR3 DNA sequence: TGTGCCAGCAGCCAAGATAAGGTTAACACTGAAGCTTTCTTT. Translation gives CASSQDKVNTEAFF. The gene calls are TRBV3-1 (or the pseudogene TRBV3-2) and TRBJ1-1; no firm D call. Germline V gene sequence: CDR1 LGHDT, CDR2 YNNKEL (reference sequence). The CDR3 contains 14 residues. V lost 0 bases and J 2 bases, leaving 7 bases between the germline ends.

The rearrangement joins TRBV5-1 to TRBJ2-2; possibly TRBD1 for D (5 bases). Germline V CDR1 and CDR2: SGHRS, YFSETQ. With 0 bases removed from V and 3 bases from J, the gap between germline ends came to 9 bases. The CDR3 is 15 residues long. The CDR3 nucleotides read TGCGCCAGCAGCTTGGAACAAGGGGACACCGGGGAGCTGTTTTTT. Protein sequence: CASSLEQGDTGELFF.

V gene TRBV6-5 combines with J gene TRBJ1-4, with D perhaps TRBD1 (6 bases). This CDR3 spans 16 amino acids. The germline V gene has CDR1 MNHEY and CDR2 SVGAGI. V was pared by 4 bases and J by 5 bases, with 17 bases between. CDR3 nucleotides: TGTGCCAGCAGTTCGTCAGGGGCAGTAACGAATGAAAAACTGTTTTTT. Translating it yields CASSSSGAVTNEKLFF.

This chain joins TRBV7-3 and TRBJ2-2; TRBD1 agrees at 8 bases. V dropped 5 bases and J dropped 9; count of bases not matched to a gene: 5. Germline CDR1 reads SGHTA; CDR2 reads FQGTGA. The CDR3 sequence is 13 residues long. Here the CDR3 reads CASSPGQGRELFF. CDR3 bases: TGTGCCAGCAGCCCCGGACAGGGAAGGGAGCTGTTTTTT.

This clone came up a few times. This chain connects TRBV30 to TRBJ1-2, with a possible D match to TRBD1 (5 bases). V was trimmed by 3 bases and J by 3 bases, leaving 14 bases between them. Germline values: CDR1 GTSNPN, CDR2 SVGIG (reference sequence). The CDR3 is made up of 14 amino acids. The CDR3 nucleotides are TGTGCCTGGAGCAGACGGGGCGCCTACTATGGCTACACCTTC. It specifies CAWSRRGAYYGYTF.

The chain combines TRBV6-5 with TRBJ2-7; D possibly corresponds to TRBD1 (6 bases). The CDR3 has 15 amino acids. V was cut by 8 bases and J by 2 bases, with 19 bases left in between. CDR1 and CDR2 (germline): MNHEY, SVGAGI. CDR3 bases: TGTGCCAGCGGGTCTACAGGGATTTTTACCTACGAGCAGTACTTC. The encoded protein is CASGSTGIFTYEQYF.

Within the sample, this clone is medium-sized (0.01 to 0.1%). The chain's CDR3 is CASSRGQGGYEQYF. The CDR3 coding sequence is TGTGCCAGCAGCCGTGGACAGGGAGGCTACGAGCAGTACTTC. The chain joins TRBV7-2 to TRBJ2-7; 8 nucleotides line up with TRBD1. Trimming took 5 bases from V and 3 from J; bases not matched to a gene: 6. The CDR3 covers 14 residues. Germline V gives CDR1 SGHTA, CDR2 FQGNSA.